Sequencing of this T cell receptor beta chain was carried out in a study of human T cells and chemical hapten exposure. Study-wide background: Alopecia areata, totalis or universalis affected patients, mainly female.

TCRdb used MiXCR to reprocess the RACE reads, holding one entry per CDR3 protein. This sample has roughly 90,000 distinct CDR3 sequences; 11% occur once, and the top ten carry approximately 1.1%. Study outcomes and limitations: It was expanded TCRs that formed significantly more large CDR3 similarity clusters than controls did.

Time point meaning: patch test 3, about 24 weeks after DPC sensitization. The treatment here: therapeutic diphenylcyclopropenone sensitization with weekly scalp DPC. Samples of blood were obtained prior to the application of each patch test. The donor pool consisted of alopecia patients aged 18 to 70 years, considered suitable for DPC. CDR3 length equals 12 residues. Per the germline V gene, CDR1 is ENHRY and CDR2 is SYGVKD. V lost 10 bases, J lost 2 bases, and 12 bases lay in between. This clonotype was observed many times. The antigen is not known. The source was whole blood, collected in connection with sensitization to the hapten diphenylcyclopropenone (DPC). The sequence came from a woman in her 30s with alopecia areata. Some clones in this sample may be carry-over from other donors' samples. The chain has TRBV10-3 and TRBJ2-7; the D is unclear. CDR3 loop: CATETGTYEQYF. Here the CDR3 DNA reads TGTGCCACCGAGACTGGTACCTACGAGCAGTACTTC.